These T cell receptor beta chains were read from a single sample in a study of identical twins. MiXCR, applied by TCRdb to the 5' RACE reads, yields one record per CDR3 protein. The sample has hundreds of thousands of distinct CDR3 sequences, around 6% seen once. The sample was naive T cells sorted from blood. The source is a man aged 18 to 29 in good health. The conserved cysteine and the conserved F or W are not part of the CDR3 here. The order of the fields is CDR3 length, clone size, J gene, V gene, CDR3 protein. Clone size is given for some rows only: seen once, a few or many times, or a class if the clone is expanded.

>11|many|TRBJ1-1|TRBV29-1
SVVSLKNTEAF
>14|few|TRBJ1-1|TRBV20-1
SARGVRTGENTEAF
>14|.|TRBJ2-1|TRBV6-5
ASSYSGESSYNEQF
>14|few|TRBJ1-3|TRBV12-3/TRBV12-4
ASSLRRRVGGNTIY
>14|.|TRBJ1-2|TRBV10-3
AISESTRAGRVGYT
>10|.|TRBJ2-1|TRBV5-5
ASSLAAGWTF
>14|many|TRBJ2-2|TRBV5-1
ASSLAGTTNTGELF
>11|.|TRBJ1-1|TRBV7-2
ASSSRGHTEAF
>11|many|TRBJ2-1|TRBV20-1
SATPGSYNEQF
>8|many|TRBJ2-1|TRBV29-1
SVRHMGQF
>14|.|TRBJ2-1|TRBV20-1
SASPLSGDSYNEQF
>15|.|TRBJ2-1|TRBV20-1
SARSIVAGGLFDEQF
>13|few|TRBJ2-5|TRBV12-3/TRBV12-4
ASSLGAGGMGTQY
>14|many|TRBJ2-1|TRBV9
ASSEYGTGSYNEQF
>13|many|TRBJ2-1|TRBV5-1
ASSKGLAGIYEQF
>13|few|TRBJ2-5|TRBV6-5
ASSYSSGEQETQY
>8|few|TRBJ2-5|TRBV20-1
SAKTETQY
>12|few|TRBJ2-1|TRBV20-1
SALAGGGSREQF
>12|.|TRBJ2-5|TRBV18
ASSPPPMQETQY
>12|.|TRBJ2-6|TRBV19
ASSWPSGANVLT
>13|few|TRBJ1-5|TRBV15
ATSRGEGGNQPQH
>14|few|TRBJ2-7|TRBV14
ASSQAPGTGNYEQY
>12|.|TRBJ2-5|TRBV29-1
SVEERVGGETQY
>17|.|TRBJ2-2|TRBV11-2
ASSIGAGGPKSNTGELF
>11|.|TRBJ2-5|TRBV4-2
ASSPSDQETQY
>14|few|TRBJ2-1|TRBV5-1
ASSLVGISSYNEQF
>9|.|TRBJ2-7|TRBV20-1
SARQGTEQY
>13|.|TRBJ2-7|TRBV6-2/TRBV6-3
ASSSPGQSSYEQY
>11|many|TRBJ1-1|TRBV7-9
ASSTKGPTEAF
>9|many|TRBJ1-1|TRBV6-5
ASSWHSEAF
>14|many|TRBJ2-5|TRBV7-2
ASKFGFRGSQETQY
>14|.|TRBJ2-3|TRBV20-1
SARDDVRGLTDTQY
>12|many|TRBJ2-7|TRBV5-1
ASSSGTGYGEQY
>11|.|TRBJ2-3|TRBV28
ASSDPDRNTQY
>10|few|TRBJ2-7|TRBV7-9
ASEGTGYEQY
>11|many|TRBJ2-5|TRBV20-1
SSSGRDTGTQY
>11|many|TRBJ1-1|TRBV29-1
SVVTGTKSEAF
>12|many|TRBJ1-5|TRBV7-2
ASSLTQVTQPQH
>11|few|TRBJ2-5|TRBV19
ASSAGGVETQY
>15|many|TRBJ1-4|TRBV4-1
ASSQEFQTGQTEKLF
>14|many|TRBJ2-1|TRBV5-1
ASSLVGGRADNEQF
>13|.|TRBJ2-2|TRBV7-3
ASSLSSRIGGEVF
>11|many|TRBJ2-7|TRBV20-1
SSRGLAHYEQY
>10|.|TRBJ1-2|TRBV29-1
SVSGGAEGYT
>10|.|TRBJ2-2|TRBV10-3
AISGGSGELF
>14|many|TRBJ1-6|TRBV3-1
ASSPVDSTYNSPLH
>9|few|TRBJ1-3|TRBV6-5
ASFYGNTIY
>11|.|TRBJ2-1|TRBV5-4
ASITPGYNEQF
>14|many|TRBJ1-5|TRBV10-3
AISESAGSGHQPQH
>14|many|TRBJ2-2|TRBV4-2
ASKNTGTANTGELF
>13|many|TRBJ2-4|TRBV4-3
ASSQDRTSGNIQY
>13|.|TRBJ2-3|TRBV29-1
SVESGLTGRDTQY
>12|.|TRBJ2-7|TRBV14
ASSQDAGGDEQY
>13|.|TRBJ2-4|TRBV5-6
ASSQTSGLKNIQY
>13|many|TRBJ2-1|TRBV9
ASSVGLAAYNEQF
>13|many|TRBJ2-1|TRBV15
ATSRGLAGGNEQF
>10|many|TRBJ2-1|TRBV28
ASGTALGEQF
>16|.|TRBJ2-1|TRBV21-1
ASSNGTSKGRGHNEQF